These 17 T cell receptor beta chains were all obtained from the same sample, sequenced in a study of cytomegalovirus exposure and HLA in healthy donors. Both 60 Vbeta primers and 13 Jbeta primers went into the PCR. Sequencing used immunoSEQ multiplex PCR; TCRdb keeps in-frame clones, though not all of them. The sample has over 150,000 clones, about 76% seen once; the top ten hold around 3%. Sequencing was performed on PBMCs. The receptors stem from a woman aged 40 to 50 in good health and CMV-seropositive.

In its sample, this clone was seen once. The V gene is TRBV7-8, the J gene TRBJ1-1; D gene unclear. This CDR3 is 15 amino acids long. Trimming took off 1 base at V and 1 base at J, with 10 bases between the two ends. CDR1 and CDR2 (germline): SGHVS, FQNEAQ. CDR3 nucleotides: TGTGCCAGCAGCTTAGTGACTACAGAGAACACTGAAGCTTTCTTT. Translating gives CASSLVTTENTEAFF. The entire variable domain, with the rest obtained from reference TRBV7-8 and TRBJ1-1, is as follows: GAGVSQSPRYKVAKRGQDVALRCDPISGHVSLFWYQQALGQGPEFLTYFQNEAQLDKSGLPSDRFFAERPEGSVSTLKIQRTQQEDSAVYLCASSLVTTENTEAFFGQGTRLTVV.

This clone was observed once. The chain is built from TRBV4-1 and TRBJ1-1, with D uncertain. Trimming cost V 1 base and J 6 bases, with 9 bases left between them. The CDR3 loop spans 13 amino acids. CDR1 and CDR2 (germline): MGHRA, YSYEKL. CDR3 sequence: CASSQVTNPEAFF. CDR3 sequence (DNA): TGCGCCAGCAGCCAAGTGACAAATCCTGAAGCTTTCTTT.

This clone was seen a single time. J is TRBJ2-5 and V is TRBV6-6, with 8 bases fitting TRBD2. In germline, CDR1 is MNHNY, CDR2 SVGAGI (reference sequence). This CDR3 has 15 amino acids. J lost 5 bases, V lost 6 bases, and 11 bases had no gene match. The CDR3 spells CASSPTRGGVETQYF. CDR3 nucleotide sequence: TGTGCCAGCAGCCCCACTCGGGGGGGGGTGGAGACCCAGTACTTC.

The J gene is TRBJ2-3, the V gene TRBV6-6, with D possibly TRBD1 on 6 matching bases. The CDR3 totals 12 residues. V gave up 8 bases and J gave up 1 base, with 7 bases separating them. CDR1 and CDR2 from the germline V gene are MNHNY and SVGAGI (reference sequence). The CDR3 DNA reads as TGTGCCAGCGAGGGGGGCACAGATACGCAGTATTTT. As protein: CASEGGTDTQYF.

The J gene is TRBJ1-4, the V gene TRBV7-8, with D hard to call. The CDR3 extends over 15 amino acids. The germline V and J ends were trimmed by 6 bases and 5 bases, with 16 bases remaining between them. Per the germline V gene, CDR1 is SGHVS and CDR2 is FQNEAQ. The CDR3 coding sequence is TGTGCCAGCAGTTTATTCCTCAGTAAGAATGAAAAACTGTTTTTT. It yields the protein CASSLFLSKNEKLFF. Supplemented by reference TRBV7-8 and TRBJ1-4, the full variable domain reads GAGVSQSPRYKVAKRGQDVALRCDPISGHVSLFWYQQALGQGPEFLTYFQNEAQLDKSGLPSDRFFAERPEGSVSTLKIQRTQQEDSAVYLCASSLFLSKNEKLFFGSGTQLSVL.

V and J are TRBV19 and TRBJ2-7; TRBD1 might be the D (6 bases). Germline values: CDR1 LNHDA, CDR2 SQIVND (reference sequence). Trimming took off 6 bases at V and 5 bases at J, with 17 bases between the two ends. The CDR3 extends over 14 amino acids. The CDR3 here is CASRKTGFTDEQYF. DNA for the CDR3: TGTGCCAGTAGAAAGACAGGTTTTACGGACGAGCAGTACTTC. Complete variable domain (other parts from reference TRBV19 and TRBJ2-7): DGGITQSPKYLFRKEGQNVTLSCEQNLNHDAMYWYRQDPGQGLRLIYYSQIVNDFQKGDIAEGYSVSREKKESFPLTVTSAQKNPTAFYLCASRKTGFTDEQYFGPGTRLTVT.

The J gene is TRBJ2-7, the V gene TRBV18; 7 bases line up with TRBD2. V dropped 4 bases and J dropped 4; count of bases not matched to a gene: 7. The CDR3 spans 14 residues. Germline-derived CDR1 and CDR2 are KGHSH and LQKENI. The CDR3 reads CASSRDSGWYEQYF. Written as DNA, the CDR3 is TGTGCCAGCTCACGGGATAGCGGGTGGTACGAGCAGTACTTC.

The rearrangement joins TRBV19 to TRBJ1-5; possibly TRBD1 for D (5 bases). CDR3 length: 15 amino acids. V lost 5 bases to trimming and J lost 5 bases, with 16 bases between them. CDR1 is LNHDA, CDR2 SQIVND, per germline (reference sequence). CDR3 region: CASSFGSQGHQPQHF. CDR3 coding DNA: TGTGCCAGTAGTTTTGGATCCCAGGGCCATCAGCCCCAGCATTTT.

The chain carries TRBV5-1 and TRBJ2-2; TRBD2 aligns across 11 bases. Germline V lookup: CDR1 SGHRS, CDR2 YFSETQ. After removal of 3 bases from V and 4 bases from J, the junction contained 5 bases not matched to a gene. The CDR3 length is 16 residues. The CDR3 spells CASSSRLAGPTGELFF. The CDR3 coding sequence is TGCGCCAGCAGCTCGCGACTAGCGGGACCCACCGGGGAGCTGTTTTTT.

The V call is TRBV2, the J call TRBJ1-2, with 7 bases matching TRBD1. This CDR3 has 15 residues. The germline V gene encodes CDR1 SNHLY and CDR2 FYNNEI. V trimming: 7 bases; J trimming: 0 bases; junction bases outside the gene matches: 8. In DNA, the CDR3 is TGTGCCAGCACCTACGGACAGGAAGCTAACTATGGCTACACCTTC. This translates into CASTYGQEANYGYTF.

Only one count was recorded for this clone. The V call is TRBV5-1, the J call TRBJ2-1; D is perhaps TRBD2 (7 bases). The CDR3 length is 14 residues. The germline CDR1 and CDR2 sequences are SGHRS and YFSETQ. Trimming removed 6 bases at V and 6 bases at J, with 16 bases between. The CDR3 spells CASTLRGRGNEQFF. The CDR3, as DNA: TGCGCCAGCACCCTGAGGGGGAGGGGCAATGAGCAGTTCTTC.

The chain carries TRBV7-2 and TRBJ1-2; tentatively, D is TRBD1 (5 bases). CDR1 and CDR2 from the germline V gene are SGHTA and FQGNSA. Trimming took 4 bases from V and 8 from J, leaving 17 bases between them. The CDR3 runs 14 residues. In nucleotides, the CDR3 is TGTGCCAGCAGCTCAAGAGCGCAGGGTGGGGGCTACACCTTC. Amino acids: CASSSRAQGGGYTF.

CDR3 sequence: CASSLVRQEQFF. The CDR3 region has the DNA TGTGCCAGCAGCTTGGTGCGCCAAGAGCAGTTCTTC. The rearrangement uses TRBV5-6 and TRBJ2-1; no definite D call. Between the trimmed V and J ends, which lost 0 bases and 10 bases, there was a span of 8 bases. Germline-derived CDR1 and CDR2 are SGHDT and YYEEEE. The CDR3 totals 12 residues.

The J gene is TRBJ2-1, the V gene TRBV7-7, with TRBD2 matching over 11 bases. The junction had 9 bases not matched to a gene; V was cut back by 5 bases and J by 6 bases. The CDR3 consists of 16 residues. CDR1 and CDR2 from the germline V gene are SSHAT and FNYEAQ (reference sequence). CDR3 nucleotide sequence: TGTGCCAGCAGCCCCGGTCTAGCGGGAGGTAGCAATGAGCAGTTCTTC. Residues: CASSPGLAGGSNEQFF. Combining the CDR3 with reference TRBV7-7 and TRBJ2-1 gives the whole variable domain GAGVSQSPRYKVTKRGQDVTLRCDPISSHATLYWYQQALGQGPEFLTYFNYEAQPDKSGLPSDRFSAERPEGSISTLTIQRTEQRDSAMYRCASSPGLAGGSNEQFFGPGTRLTVL.

V usage is TRBV6-1 and J usage is TRBJ1-3; D perhaps matches TRBD1 (5 bases). Per germline, CDR1 MNHNS and CDR2 SASEGT. The CDR3 runs to 13 residues. Trimming removed 11 bases at V and 0 bases at J, with 11 bases between. The CDR3 DNA reads TGTGCCGGGGGGGACTTCTCTGGAAACACCATATATTTT. Amino acid sequence: CAGGDFSGNTIYF.

The rearrangement links TRBV7-9 to TRBJ2-7; 7 nucleotides match TRBD2. Germline V gene lookup returns CDR1 SEHNR and CDR2 FQNEAQ (reference sequence). V gave up 5 bases and J gave up 3 bases; unmatched junction bases: 13. The CDR3 extends over 16 amino acids. The CDR3 loop reads CASSPNPGTIIYEQYF. CDR3 coding DNA: TGTGCCAGCAGCCCCAACCCCGGGACTATAATCTACGAGCAGTACTTC.

The chain is built from TRBV5-1 and TRBJ2-1; 11 bases align to TRBD2. This CDR3 has 16 amino acids. The J segment lost 0 bases and the V segment lost 3 bases, leaving 2 bases of the junction unmatched. The germline V gene has CDR1 SGHRS and CDR2 YFSETQ. This CDR3 reads CASSSSGGSSYNEQFF. DNA for the CDR3: TGCGCCAGCAGCTCTAGCGGGGGGAGCTCCTACAATGAGCAGTTCTTC.